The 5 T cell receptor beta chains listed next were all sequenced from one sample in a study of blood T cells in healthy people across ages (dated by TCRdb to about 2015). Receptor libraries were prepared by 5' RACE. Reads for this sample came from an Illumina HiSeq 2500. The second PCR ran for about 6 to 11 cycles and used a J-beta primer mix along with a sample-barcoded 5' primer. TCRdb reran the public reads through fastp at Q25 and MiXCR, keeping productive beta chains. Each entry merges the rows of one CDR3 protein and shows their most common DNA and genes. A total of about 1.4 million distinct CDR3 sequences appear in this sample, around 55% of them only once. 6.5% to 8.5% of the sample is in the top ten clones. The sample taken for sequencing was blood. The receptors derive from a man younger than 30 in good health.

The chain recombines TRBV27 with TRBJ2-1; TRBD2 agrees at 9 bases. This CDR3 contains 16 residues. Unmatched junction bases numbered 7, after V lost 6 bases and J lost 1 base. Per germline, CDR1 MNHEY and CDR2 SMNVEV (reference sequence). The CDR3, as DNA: TGTGCCAGCAGAGCTAGCGGGATGAGTTCCTACAATGAGCAGTTCTTC. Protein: CASRASGMSSYNEQFF.

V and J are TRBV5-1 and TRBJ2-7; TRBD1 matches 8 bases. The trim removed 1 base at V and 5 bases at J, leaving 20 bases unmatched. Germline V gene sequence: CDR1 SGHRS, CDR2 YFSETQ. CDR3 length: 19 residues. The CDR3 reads CASSLSPDRAVGEANEQYF. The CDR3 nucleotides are TGCGCCAGCAGCTTGTCACCGGACAGGGCTGTGGGGGAAGCTAACGAGCAGTACTTC.

CDR3: CASSLAGGPGGEQYF. DNA of the CDR3: TGTGCCAGCAGCTTAGCGGGAGGGCCAGGCGGCGAGCAGTACTTC. The chain carries TRBV11-2 and TRBJ2-7, with TRBD2 matching over 8 bases. The CDR3 spans 15 residues. The V segment lost 1 base and the J segment 6 bases; nucleotides outside the gene matches: 8. CDR1 and CDR2 (germline): SGHAT, FQNNGV.

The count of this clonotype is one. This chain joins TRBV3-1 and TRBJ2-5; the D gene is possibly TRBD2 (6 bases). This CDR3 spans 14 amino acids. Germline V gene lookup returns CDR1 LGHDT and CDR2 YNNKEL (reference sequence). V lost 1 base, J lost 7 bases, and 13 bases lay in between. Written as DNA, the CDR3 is TGTGCCAGCAGCCAAGGTGCTAGCGAAGGGACCCAGTACTTC. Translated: CASSQGASEGTQYF.

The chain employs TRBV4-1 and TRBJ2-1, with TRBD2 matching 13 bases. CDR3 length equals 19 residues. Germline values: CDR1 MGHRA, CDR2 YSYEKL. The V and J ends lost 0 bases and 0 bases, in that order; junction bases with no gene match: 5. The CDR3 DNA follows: TGCGCCAGCAGCCAAGATACTAGCGGGAGGGCCAGCTCCTACAATGAGCAGTTCTTC. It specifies CASSQDTSGRASSYNEQFF.